The 3 T cell receptor beta chains below all came from one sample that was sequenced in a study of Ad26.COV2.S vaccination and SARS-CoV-2 variants. Clones were sequenced by immunoSEQ multiplex PCR, and TCRdb holds only the in-frame ones, with some missing. The table has tens of thousands of clones, under 90% seen once. The source was peripheral blood, collected after recovery from COVID-19. These receptors were collected from a human donor who had recovered from COVID-19.

The chain has TRBV5-6 and TRBJ2-2; 7 nucleotides match TRBD1. Germline CDR1 and CDR2: SGHDT and YYEEEE. The CDR3 consists of 16 residues. V shed 5 bases, J shed 2 bases, and the junction held 9 bases outside the gene matches. The CDR3 sequence: CASRHNTGVNTGELFF. In DNA form, the CDR3 reads TGTGCCAGCAGGCATAACACAGGGGTAAACACCGGGGAGCTGTTTTTT.

The chain is built from TRBV24-1 and TRBJ2-5; weak D call: TRBD2 (5 bases). This CDR3 contains 15 residues. The germline V gene encodes CDR1 KGHDR and CDR2 SFDVKD. The V end lost 4 bases, the J end lost 0 bases, and 11 bases lay between the germline ends. Here the CDR3 reads CATSDRAGNQETQYF. CDR3 nucleotides: TGTGCCACCAGTGACCGGGCCGGGAACCAAGAGACCCAGTACTTC.

The chain is built from TRBV16 and TRBJ2-6; 7 bases line up with TRBD1. CDR3 length equals 20 residues. The J segment lost 0 bases and the V segment lost 5 bases, leaving 16 bases of the junction unmatched. Germline V gene sequence: CDR1 KGHSY, CDR2 FQNENV. DNA for the CDR3: TGTGCCAGCAGCATATTCCGGAGGACAGGCCACCTCTCTGGGGCCAACGTCCTGACTTTC. Translation: CASSIFRRTGHLSGANVLTF.